These 11 T cell receptor beta chains came from one sample sequenced in a study of regulatory T cells in long-lasting Graves disease. The time point denotes: newly diagnosed GD, antithyroid drugs for less than 3 months. PBMC-derived RNA was used for the TCR library. With iRepertoire HTBI primers and Arm-PCR of CDR3 regions, TCR beta libraries were built. TCRdb analysed the multiplex PCR reads with MiXCR anew, one entry per CDR3 protein. Among about 520,000 distinct CDR3 sequences listed, around 12% were seen once. This sample also belongs to another study, concerning T cells in Graves' hyperthyroidism and ophthalmopathy.

This specimen was peripheral blood mononuclear cells (PBMCs), taken at new diagnosis, from a patient treated with antithyroid drugs. Receptors were obtained from a woman between 25 and 40 years old with Graves disease.

This clonotype came up once. The chain carries TRBV4-3 and TRBJ1-3; the D gene is possibly TRBD1 (5 bases). There are 16 residues in the CDR3. CDR1 LGHNA and CDR2 YSLEER come from the germline V gene. V lost 3 bases and J lost 0, with 12 bases in between. The CDR3 loop reads CASSHRVLSSGNTIYF. The CDR3, as DNA: TGCGCCAGCAGCCACAGGGTCTTGAGCTCTGGAAACACCATATATTTT.

This clonotype was found a few times. The chain carries TRBV18 and TRBJ2-2; D remains ambiguous. The CDR3 spans 16 residues. V dropped 4 bases and J dropped 0 bases, with 12 bases sitting between them. CDR1 and CDR2 (germline): KGHSH, LQKENI. CDR3 in amino acids: CASSRDRPTNTGELFF. The CDR3 coding sequence is TGTGCCAGCTCACGTGACCGACCGACGAACACCGGGGAGCTGTTTTTT.

This clonotype was recorded at least ten times. V usage is TRBV12-3 or TRBV12-4 and J usage is TRBJ1-6; D remains unclear. V lost 3 bases to trimming and J lost 5 bases, with 14 bases between them. The CDR3 spans 16 residues. The DNA of the CDR3 is TGTGCCAGCAGTTTTTTAGGGCCAGTTAATAATTCACCCCTCCACTTT. Translated: CASSFLGPVNNSPLHF.

This clonotype was recorded at least ten times. The chain recombines TRBV27 with TRBJ1-1; TRBD1 matches 7 bases. The J segment lost 11 bases and the V segment lost 4 bases, leaving 13 bases of the junction unmatched. The CDR3 is 14 amino acids. In germline, CDR1 is MNHEY, CDR2 SMNVEV (reference sequence). The CDR3 DNA follows: TGTGCCAGCAGTTCAAGGACAGGAGACGCCCGGGCTTTCTTT. Its protein product is CASSSRTGDARAFF.

This clonotype was counted many times. V usage is TRBV12-3 or TRBV12-4 and J usage is TRBJ1-1; D uncertain. The CDR3 runs to 10 residues. V was trimmed by 6 bases and J by 7 bases, leaving 6 bases between them. The CDR3 reads CASSRYEAFF. CDR3 bases: TGTGCCAGCAGCCGTTATGAAGCTTTCTTT.

This clonotype was detected only a few times. The chain links TRBV30 to TRBJ2-1; no clear D. The ends were cut back, 2 bases at V and 1 base at J, with 12 bases in the middle. Germline CDR1 reads GTSNPN; CDR2 reads SVGIG (reference sequence). The CDR3 spans 15 residues. CDR3 sequence: CAWSSLVSSYNEQFF. CDR3 in DNA: TGTGCCTGGAGTTCTCTAGTATCGTCCTACAATGAGCAGTTCTTC. Based on the CDR3 plus reference TRBV30 and TRBJ2-1, the full variable domain is SQTIHQWPATLVQPVGSPLSLECTVEGTSNPNLYWYRQAAGRGLQLLFYSVGIGQISSEVPQNLSASRPQDRQFILSSKKLLLSDSGFYLCAWSSLVSSYNEQFFGPGTRLTVL.

This clonotype occurred many times. Germline and junction disagree at one end, which may indicate a read error. The chain joins TRBV19 to TRBJ2-5; 7 nucleotides agree with TRBD2. Germline assignment: CDR1 LNHDA and CDR2 SQIVND (reference sequence). The CDR3 spans 14 residues. CDR3 sequence reads: CASSIASGQETQYF. CDR3 DNA sequence: TGTGCTAGTAGTATTGCTAGCGGACAAGAGACCCAGTACTTC. Full variable domain (outside the CDR3, taken from reference TRBV19 and TRBJ2-5): DGGITQSPKYLFRKEGQNVTLSCEQNLNHDAMYWYRQDPGQGLRLIYYSQIVNDFQKGDIAEGYSVSREKKESFPLTVTSAQKNPTAFYLCASSIASGQETQYFGPGTRLLVL.

This clonotype was counted a few times. V is TRBV6-1 and J is TRBJ1-2, with a possible D match to TRBD1 (5 bases). V lost 5 bases and J lost 4, with 17 bases in between. Per the germline V gene, CDR1 is MNHNS and CDR2 is SASEGT. The CDR3 has 15 amino acids. The CDR3 bases are TGTGCCAGCAGTATCCAGGGAGAAGCACTCTATGGCTACACCTTC. Translation: CASSIQGEALYGYTF.

The J gene is TRBJ1-6, the V gene TRBV28; maybe TRBD1 (5 bases). Germline V gene lookup returns CDR1 MDHEN and CDR2 SYDVKM. The V and J ends lost 6 bases and 5 bases respectively, with 8 bases between them. This CDR3 is 13 amino acids long. The CDR3 DNA follows: TGTGCCAGCAGGTCAGGGCATAATTCACCCCTCCACTTT. As protein: CASRSGHNSPLHF.

This clonotype has only a few counts. The chain has TRBV28 and TRBJ2-5, with a weak D call TRBD2 (6 bases). The CDR3 consists of 14 residues. Germline V gene lookup returns CDR1 MDHEN and CDR2 SYDVKM. Trimming pared 6 bases from V and 1 base from J, leaving 12 bases between. CDR3 DNA: TGTGCCAGCAGCGGGGCGGGGATCCAAGAGACCCAGTACTTC. It translates to CASSGAGIQETQYF.

This clonotype was observed a few times. This rearrangement joins TRBV28 to TRBJ2-7, with D hard to call. Trimming stripped 10 bases from V and 7 bases from J, with 14 bases between. Germline lookup yields CDR1 MDHEN and CDR2 SYDVKM. CDR3 size: 11 residues. The CDR3 region is CATSLLWEQYF. The CDR3 nucleotides are TGTGCCACCTCCTTGCTATGGGAGCAGTACTTC.